This entry is about one T cell receptor (beta chain). The entry originates in a study of technical replicates of blood from a handful of donors. TCRdb's copy holds only in-frame clones and misses some; the assay was immunoSEQ multiplex PCR. The sample lists 70,000 to 90,000 clones, roughly nine tenths occurring once. This CDR3 is built from 14 residues. Per the germline V gene, CDR1 is SGHNT and CDR2 is YENEEA. Trimming took 5 bases from V and 3 from J, leaving 13 bases between them. This sequence joins TRBV11-3 and TRBJ1-1; a weak D match, TRBD1 (6 bases). The receptor was derived from a human donor in good health. Sequencing used T cells isolated from PBMCs. The CDR3 spells CASSPRDKDTEAFF. CDR3 bases: TGTGCCAGCAGCCCCCGGGACAAGGACACTGAAGCTTTCTTT.